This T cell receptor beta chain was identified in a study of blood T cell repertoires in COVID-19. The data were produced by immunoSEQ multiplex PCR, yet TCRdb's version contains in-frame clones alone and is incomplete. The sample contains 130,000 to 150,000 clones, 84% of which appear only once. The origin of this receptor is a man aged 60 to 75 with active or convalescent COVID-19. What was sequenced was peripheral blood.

The DNA of the CDR3 is TGTGCCAGCAGTTCGACCCGGGATCCTACTAACTATGGCTACACCTTC. Its protein product is CASSSTRDPTNYGYTF. The V gene is TRBV6-2 or TRBV6-3, the J gene TRBJ1-2, with no clear D. Germline CDR1 is MNHEY and CDR2 is SVGEGT. V was pared by 4 bases and J by 0 bases, with 15 bases between. CDR3 length: 16 residues.